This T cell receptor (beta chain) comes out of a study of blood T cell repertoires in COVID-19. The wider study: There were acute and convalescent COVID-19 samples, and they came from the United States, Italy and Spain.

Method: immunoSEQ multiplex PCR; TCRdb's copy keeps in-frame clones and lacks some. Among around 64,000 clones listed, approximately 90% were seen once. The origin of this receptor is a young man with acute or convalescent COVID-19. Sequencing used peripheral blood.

Written as DNA, the CDR3 is TGCAGTGCTAGTGCCCCGGGACTAGCGGGGTACAATGAGCAGTTCTTC. The encoded protein is CSASAPGLAGYNEQFF. The J gene is TRBJ2-1, the V gene TRBV20-1, with 13 bases lining up with TRBD2. Germline V gene data show CDR1 as DFQATT and CDR2 as SNEGSKA (reference sequence). With V trimmed by 3 bases and J by 4 bases, 6 bases remained unmatched. The CDR3 contains 16 residues.